The source of this T cell receptor (beta chain) is a study of lymphopenia after photon versus proton radiotherapy. General observations from the study: Better survival with proton therapy was suggested as possible, not demonstrated. Photon-treated patients lost naive T cells and TCR diversity; proton-treated stayed stable.

In the case of this clone: The antigen is unknown.

The protocol was immunoSEQ multiplex PCR, while the TCRdb copy is restricted to in-frame clones and leaves out a portion. The sample lists 45,000 to 65,000 clones; around four fifths were seen once. The source of this sequence is a man between 45 and 60 years old with gastric cancer. The material sequenced was peripheral blood, taken from a patient treated with photon-based radiotherapy.

CDR3 DNA: TGTGCCAGCAGCGCTTCCGGGACTAGGGAGCAGTTCTTC. Protein: CASSASGTREQFF. The gene calls are TRBV7-9 and TRBJ2-1; 8 bases are shared with TRBD2. This CDR3 spans 13 amino acids. J lost 10 bases, V lost 5 bases, and 7 bases had no gene match. CDR1 and CDR2 from the germline V gene are SEHNR and FQNEAQ (reference sequence).